These 22 T cell receptor beta chains were all obtained from the same sample, sequenced in a study of T cell responses to AZD1222 COVID-19 vaccine. Libraries were prepared by immunoSEQ multiplex PCR; TCRdb keeps only in-frame clonotypes and omits some of them. The table shows 130,000 or so clones, with 80% to 95% occurring only once. Sequences were derived from peripheral blood, sampled 28 days after the second AZD1222 dose. These receptors were taken from an adult who received the AZD1222 COVID-19 vaccine.

The rearrangement links TRBV10-3 to TRBJ1-2; weak D call: TRBD1 (5 bases). The V and J ends lost 2 bases and 2 bases respectively, with 9 bases between them. The CDR3 is made up of 14 amino acids. The germline V gene encodes CDR1 ENHRY and CDR2 SYGVKD. The CDR3 coding sequence is TGTGCCATCAGTGAGCGGGACTTGAACTATGGCTACACCTTC. Its translation: CAISERDLNYGYTF.

This clone has only one observation. The chain couples TRBV5-4 to TRBJ2-7; 8 bases map to TRBD2. V dropped 3 bases and J dropped 5; count of bases not matched to a gene: 7. The CDR3 spans 14 residues. The germline CDR1 and CDR2 sequences are SGHNT and YYREEE (reference sequence). CDR3 amino acids: CASSSKTSADEQYF. DNA of the CDR3: TGTGCCAGCAGCTCTAAGACTAGCGCCGACGAGCAGTACTTC. Complete variable domain (other parts from reference TRBV5-4 and TRBJ2-7): ETGVTQSPTHLIKTRGQQVTLRCSSQSGHNTVSWYQQALGQGPQFIFQYYREEENGRGNFPPRFSGLQFPNYSSELNVNALELDDSALYLCASSSKTSADEQYFGPGTRLTVT.

This clone was counted a single time. This chain links TRBV7-2 with TRBJ1-2; TRBD1 aligns across 7 bases. The CDR3 loop spans 14 amino acids. The V gene's germline CDR1 is SGHTA and CDR2 FQGNSA. Trimming cost V 5 bases and J 4 bases; bases outside gene matches: 7. CDR3 sequence: CASSARGQTYGYTF. The CDR3 bases are TGTGCCAGCAGCGCCAGGGGACAGACCTATGGCTACACCTTC.

The DNA of the CDR3 is TGTGCCAGCAGCCAACTACAGGGAAGGTCTGGCTACACCTTC. This gives the protein CASSQLQGRSGYTF. The V gene is TRBV7-9, the J gene TRBJ1-2; possibly TRBD1 for D (6 bases). V was pared by 5 bases and J by 7 bases, with 17 bases between. CDR1 is SEHNR and CDR2 is FQNEAQ in the germline V gene (reference sequence). The CDR3 has 14 amino acids.

The chain links TRBV9 to TRBJ2-7, with 7 bases identical to TRBD1. V gave up 4 bases and J gave up 1 base; unmatched junction bases: 2. Germline CDR1 SGDLS, CDR2 YYNGEE. This CDR3 has 13 residues. The DNA of the CDR3 is TGTGCCAGCAGCAGACAGGGTTCCTACGAGCAGTACTTC. Residues: CASSRQGSYEQYF.

In DNA, the CDR3 is TGTGCCAGCTCACCACTGGGGGGTACCACAGATACGCAGTATTTT. It encodes CASSPLGGTTDTQYF. The V call is TRBV18, the J call TRBJ2-3; TRBD2 is a possible D gene (6 bases). Germline V gene data show CDR1 as KGHSH and CDR2 as LQKENI. Trimming removed 1 base at V and 2 bases at J, with 10 bases between. The CDR3 sequence is 15 residues long.

V is TRBV9 and J is TRBJ2-2; 7 bases map to TRBD2. Per the germline V gene, CDR1 is SGDLS and CDR2 is YYNGEE. This CDR3 comprises 14 residues. Trimming cost V 7 bases and J 3 bases; bases outside gene matches: 6. The DNA for the CDR3 is TGTGCCAGCCGGGGAGGGAGTGACACCGGGGAGCTGTTTTTT. This sequence encodes CASRGGSDTGELFF.

The V gene is TRBV7-2, the J gene TRBJ1-5; TRBD1 agrees at 8 bases. CDR3 length equals 15 residues. The V segment lost 5 bases and the J segment 4 bases; nucleotides outside the gene matches: 7. Germline loops: CDR1 SGHTA, CDR2 FQGNSA. Written as DNA, the CDR3 is TGTGCCAGCAGCAGGGACAGGAGGGATAATCAGCCCCAGCATTTT. Encoded protein: CASSRDRRDNQPQHF.

The chain uses TRBV19 and TRBJ2-1; 9 bases match TRBD1. The CDR3 covers 13 residues. The junction had 6 bases not matched to a gene; V was cut back by 6 bases and J by 9 bases. Germline-derived CDR1 and CDR2 are LNHDA and SQIVND (reference sequence). Here the CDR3 reads CASSRDRAFEQFF. The CDR3 coding sequence is TGTGCCAGTAGCCGGGACAGGGCATTTGAGCAGTTCTTC.

This sequence joins TRBV6-6 and TRBJ2-5; D gene unclear. CDR3 length: 12 residues. The germline V and J ends were trimmed by 2 bases and 2 bases, with 3 bases remaining between them. The V gene's germline CDR1 is MNHNY and CDR2 SVGAGI (reference sequence). As DNA, the CDR3 is TGTGCCAGCAGTTACCGGCAAGAGACCCAGTACTTC. This codes for CASSYRQETQYF.

This rearrangement joins TRBV6-2 or TRBV6-3 to TRBJ1-5, with D perhaps matching TRBD1 (5 bases). CDR1 and CDR2 from the germline V gene are MNHEY and SVGEGT. This CDR3 has 16 amino acids. The V and J ends lost 4 bases and 9 bases respectively, with 22 bases between them. For the CDR3, the DNA is TGTGCCAGCAGTTCAGTCCCACAGTTCCCCGGGGGGCCCCAGCATTTT. Its protein product is CASSSVPQFPGGPQHF.

The V and J genes are TRBV6-5 and TRBJ1-1, with a weak D call TRBD1 (5 bases). The CDR3 length is 13 residues. Germline loops: CDR1 MNHEY, CDR2 SVGAGI. Trimming took off 5 bases at V and 8 bases at J, with 15 bases between the two ends. DNA of the CDR3: TGTGCCAGCAGTCCCCCCGGGACGGGAGAAGCTTTCTTT. Its translation is CASSPPGTGEAFF.

This chain uses TRBV7-2 with TRBJ2-1; D gene uncertain. The CDR3 extends over 14 amino acids. Germline CDR1 SGHTA, CDR2 FQGNSA. Trimming stripped 1 base from V and 8 bases from J, with 12 bases between. The chain's CDR3 is CASSLGVTAHEQFF. The CDR3 nucleotides are TGTGCCAGCAGCTTAGGGGTCACCGCCCATGAGCAGTTCTTC.

The chain has TRBV5-1 and TRBJ1-6; D might be TRBD1 (5 bases). The germline V and J ends were trimmed by 3 bases and 6 bases, with 7 bases remaining between them. Germline CDR1 SGHRS, CDR2 YFSETQ. This CDR3 region has 13 residues. The CDR3 coding sequence is TGCGCCAGCAGCTCCGACAGTAATTCACCCCTCCACTTT. This encodes CASSSDSNSPLHF.

The chain is built from TRBV5-1 and TRBJ1-1; D is undetermined. Trimming took 4 bases from V and 1 from J, leaving 11 bases between them. This CDR3 has 14 residues. Germline CDR1 SGHRS, CDR2 YFSETQ. CDR3 sequence: CASSQSPGNTEAFF. The DNA of the CDR3 is TGCGCCAGCAGCCAATCCCCAGGGAACACTGAAGCTTTCTTT.

The chain carries TRBV7-3 and TRBJ1-1, with a tentative D call TRBD1 (5 bases). Germline-derived CDR1 and CDR2 are SGHTA and FQGTGA. This CDR3 region has 13 residues. V lost 3 bases and J 7 bases, leaving 12 bases between the germline ends. The CDR3 protein is CASSFQGVGEAFF. CDR3 coding DNA: TGTGCCAGCAGCTTTCAGGGTGTCGGTGAAGCTTTCTTT.

V and J are TRBV7-9 and TRBJ2-3, with 9 bases identical to TRBD2. Germline lookup yields CDR1 SEHNR and CDR2 FQNEAQ (reference sequence). The length of the CDR3 is 13 residues. V lost 10 bases to trimming and J lost 4 bases; unmatched junction nucleotides: 6. Here the CDR3 DNA reads TGTGCCACACGGCGGGAGGGGGCAGATACGCAGTATTTT. Its translation: CATRREGADTQYF.

The V gene is TRBV19, the J gene TRBJ1-1, with D possibly matching TRBD1 (5 bases). Trimming took 6 bases from V and 3 from J, leaving 8 bases between them. Looked up from germline, CDR1 is LNHDA and CDR2 is SQIVND (reference sequence). This CDR3 is 12 amino acids long. CDR3 DNA: TGTGCCAGTAGCGACAGAGACACTGAAGCTTTCTTT. This codes for CASSDRDTEAFF.

In nucleotides, the CDR3 is TGTGCCAGCAGTTTTTGGGGAGATGGCACTGAAGCTTTCTTT. It yields the protein CASSFWGDGTEAFF. The chain recombines TRBV27 with TRBJ1-1; no clear D. V was pared by 3 bases and J by 4 bases, with 12 bases between. CDR3 length equals 14 residues. Per the germline V gene, CDR1 is MNHEY and CDR2 is SMNVEV (reference sequence).

This sequence joins TRBV9 and TRBJ2-3, with TRBD2 matching over 8 bases. There are 15 residues in the CDR3. Germline CDR1 reads SGDLS; CDR2 reads YYNGEE. V shed 2 bases, J shed 0 bases, and the junction held 2 bases outside the gene matches. CDR3 bases: TGTGCCAGCAGCGTCCGGGGGGGGAGCACAGATACGCAGTATTTT. Protein sequence: CASSVRGGSTDTQYF.

This chain joins TRBV13 and TRBJ1-3; D is unclear. This CDR3 has 15 amino acids. Germline lookup yields CDR1 PRHDT and CDR2 FYEKMQ (reference sequence). The V gene lost 10 bases and the J gene lost 1 base, with 17 bases spanning the gap. CDR3 protein: CATQHGFGSGNTIYF. In DNA, the CDR3 is TGTGCCACGCAGCATGGGTTCGGGTCTGGAAACACCATATATTTT.

This chain uses TRBV11-2 with TRBJ2-3, with D maybe TRBD2 (6 bases). The germline V gene has CDR1 SGHAT and CDR2 FQNNGV. The length of the CDR3 is 16 residues. Deletions cut 1 base from V and 2 bases from J, with 13 bases between. CDR3 nucleotides: TGTGCCAGCAGCTTAGGGGTTGCGGGGCCCACAGATACGCAGTATTTT. Encoded protein: CASSLGVAGPTDTQYF.